The next 24 T cell receptor beta chains were all read from a single sample in a study of post-analysis software for immune sequencing data. Unique molecular identifiers featured in each of the TCR beta cDNA libraries. Each CDR3 protein is one row after TCRdb ran MiXCR on the PCR reads. The sample has fewer than 600,000 distinct CDR3 sequences, over 35% seen once. General study findings and limits: About five TRBV segments occurring more often in patients than controls included TRBV5-6, TRBV5-1 and TRBV20-1.

Their antigens are not known. The sample was blood. The source is a girl between 10 and 17 years old with multiple sclerosis.

The chain recombines TRBV6-1 with TRBJ2-5; 8 bases are shared with TRBD2. The CDR3 covers 12 residues. In germline, CDR1 is MNHNS, CDR2 SASEGT. V trimming: 10 bases; J trimming: 5 bases; junction bases outside the gene matches: 6. The CDR3 DNA reads as TGTGCCATCCGGACTAGCTCGGAGACCCAGTACTTC. This translates into CAIRTSSETQYF.

The CDR3 spells CACTLQGPYNEQFF. As DNA, the CDR3 is TGTGCCTGCACCCTCCAGGGCCCCTACAATGAGCAGTTCTTC. The chain recombines TRBV25-1 with TRBJ2-1; a weak D match, TRBD1 (5 bases). CDR1 is MGHDK and CDR2 is SYGVNS in the germline V gene. CDR3 length: 14 amino acids. Between the trimmed V and J ends, which lost 11 bases and 2 bases, there was a span of 16 bases.

The chain uses TRBV7-2 and TRBJ2-3; D remains unclear. Deletions cut 1 base from V and 0 bases from J, with 11 bases between. Germline V CDR1 and CDR2: SGHTA, FQGNSA. The CDR3 has 16 amino acids. The CDR3 here is CASSLVGGESTDTQYF. CDR3 DNA sequence: TGTGCCAGCAGCTTAGTAGGTGGGGAAAGCACAGATACGCAGTATTTT.

This clonotype was seen only a few times. The CDR3 DNA follows: TGCGCCAGCAGCTTGCGCGCCGGGGGGGATAACTATGGCTACACCTTC. It specifies CASSLRAGGDNYGYTF. The rearrangement joins TRBV5-1 to TRBJ1-2; a weak D match, TRBD1 (5 bases). With 1 base removed from V and 1 base from J, the gap between germline ends came to 14 bases. Looked up from germline, CDR1 is SGHRS and CDR2 is YFSETQ. This CDR3 has 16 residues. Full variable domain (missing parts from reference TRBV5-1 and TRBJ1-2): KAGVTQTPRYLIKTRGQQVTLSCSPISGHRSVSWYQQTPGQGLQFLFEYFSETQRNKGNFPGRFSGRQFSNSRSEMNVSTLELGDSALYLCASSLRAGGDNYGYTFGSGTRLTVV.

In this sample, this clonotype turned up a few times. The gene calls are TRBV6-5 and TRBJ2-7; 8 bases are a match to TRBD1. Germline V gene data show CDR1 as MNHEY and CDR2 as SVGAGI. Trimming took 5 bases from V and 2 from J; bases not matched to a gene: 8. The CDR3 is 15 residues long. In nucleotides, the CDR3 is TGTGCCAGCAGTACTCCCGGGACAGGAACCTACGAGCAGTACTTC. The encoded protein is CASSTPGTGTYEQYF.

In this sample, this clonotype turned up a few times. This chain joins TRBV28 and TRBJ2-1; 9 bases line up with TRBD1. The CDR3 is 15 amino acids. Germline V gene data show CDR1 as MDHEN and CDR2 as SYDVKM. The ends lost 6 bases at V and 3 bases at J; junction bases unmatched: 6. The CDR3 coding sequence is TGTGCCAGCAGCTCCGGGACAGGGTACTACAATGAGCAGTTCTTC. Translation gives CASSSGTGYYNEQFF.

The genes are TRBV6-6 and TRBJ2-7, with 8 positions matching TRBD2. The assigned J gene may be wrong: the sequence end matches TRBJ2-5 better. In germline, CDR1 is MNHNY, CDR2 SVGAGI (reference sequence). The length of the CDR3 is 15 residues. The CDR3 reads CASSVESGRRETQYF. As DNA, the CDR3 is TGTGCCAGCTCTGTGGAAAGCGGGAGAAGGGAGACCCAGTACTTC.

The chain is built from TRBV29-1 and TRBJ1-1; D is unclear. The CDR3 length is 11 residues. The germline V gene has CDR1 SQVTM and CDR2 ANQGSEA. V lost 6 bases and J 6 bases, leaving 11 bases between the germline ends. The CDR3 loop is CSVRDLAEAFF. In DNA form, the CDR3 reads TGCAGCGTAAGGGATTTAGCTGAAGCTTTCTTT. The entire variable domain, with the rest obtained from reference TRBV29-1 and TRBJ1-1, is as follows: SAVISQKPSRDICQRGTSLTIQCQVDSQVTMMFWYRQQPGQSLTLIATANQGSEATYESGFVIDKFPISRPNLTFSTLTVSNMSPEDSSIYLCSVRDLAEAFFGQGTRLTVV.

The chain carries TRBV7-9 and TRBJ2-1, with 12 positions matching TRBD2. Per the germline V gene, CDR1 is SEHNR and CDR2 is FQNEAQ (reference sequence). This CDR3 is 16 amino acids long. V lost 5 bases, J lost 8 bases, and 10 bases stayed unmatched. This CDR3 reads CASSPRLAGVNDEQFF. CDR3 DNA: TGTGCCAGCAGCCCCCGACTAGCGGGGGTGAACGATGAGCAGTTCTTC. Together with reference TRBV7-9 and TRBJ2-1, the CDR3 gives the full variable domain: DTGVSQNPRHKITKRGQNVTFRCDPISEHNRLYWYRQTLGQGPEFLTYFQNEAQLEKSRLLSDRFSAERPKGSFSTLEIQRTEQGDSAMYLCASSPRLAGVNDEQFFGPGTRLTVL.

The CDR3 nucleotides are TGCAGTGCTAGTCGGACCTACAATGAGCAGTTCTTC. Protein sequence: CSASRTYNEQFF. The chain employs TRBV20-1 and TRBJ2-1; D ambiguous. The V and J ends lost 3 bases and 2 bases respectively, with 5 bases between them. CDR1 is DFQATT and CDR2 is SNEGSKA in the germline V gene (reference sequence). The CDR3 has 12 amino acids.

CDR3 in DNA: TGTGCCAGCAGTTTTGCCGGGACAGATATCTATGGCTACACCTTC. It encodes CASSFAGTDIYGYTF. The rearrangement joins TRBV28 to TRBJ1-2, with 7 bases that match TRBD1. CDR1 and CDR2 from the germline V gene are MDHEN and SYDVKM. V was clipped by 3 bases and J by 4 bases; unmatched bases: 8. CDR3 length equals 15 residues.

Of note for this clonotype: The junction shows a germline mismatch at one end, possibly a read error. This sequence joins TRBV6-1 and TRBJ2-1; D is possibly TRBD2 (6 bases). The J call is doubtful: the DNA matches TRBJ2-7 better. Germline values: CDR1 MNHNS, CDR2 SASEGT. CDR3 size: 15 residues. The CDR3 nucleotides are TGTACCAGCAGTGAAGCGGATGGGACTGGGAATGAGCAGTACTTC. It codes for CTSSEADGTGNEQYF.

The J gene is TRBJ1-2, the V gene TRBV20-1; D is undetermined. Germline CDR1 DFQATT, CDR2 SNEGSKA (reference sequence). Trimming shortened V by 1 base and J by 12 bases, and 12 bases separated the two germline ends. This CDR3 is built from 11 residues. The CDR3 DNA reads TGCAGTGCTAGAGTTCTCCGGGAGCACACCTTC. It translates to CSARVLREHTF.

The chain carries TRBV7-9 and TRBJ2-1, with TRBD2 as a possible D gene (6 bases). CDR3 length: 12 amino acids. Germline CDR1 and CDR2: SEHNR and FQNEAQ (reference sequence). Trimming shortened V by 7 bases and J by 5 bases, and 9 bases separated the two germline ends. This chain's CDR3 is CASTWGDNEQFF. The CDR3 coding sequence is TGTGCCAGCACCTGGGGGGACAATGAGCAGTTCTTC.

V usage is TRBV24-1 and J usage is TRBJ2-1; 8 bases are shared with TRBD2. The CDR3 is made up of 16 amino acids. Germline V CDR1 and CDR2: KGHDR, SFDVKD. V was pared by 4 bases and J by 5 bases, with 9 bases of the junction left unmatched. The CDR3 DNA is TGTGCCACCAGTGACTACACTAGCGGAGAAAACAATGAGCAGTTCTTC. It yields the protein CATSDYTSGENNEQFF.

This sequence joins TRBV5-1 and TRBJ2-1, with a tentative D call TRBD1 (6 bases). Trimming took off 4 bases at V and 5 bases at J, with 10 bases between the two ends. CDR1 and CDR2 from the germline V gene are SGHRS and YFSETQ. The CDR3 loop spans 13 amino acids. In DNA, the CDR3 is TGCGCCAGCAGCAGGACAGCCGACAATGAGCAGTTCTTC. This gives the protein CASSRTADNEQFF. The full variable domain, its missing parts supplied by reference TRBV5-1 and TRBJ2-1, is KAGVTQTPRYLIKTRGQQVTLSCSPISGHRSVSWYQQTPGQGLQFLFEYFSETQRNKGNFPGRFSGRQFSNSRSEMNVSTLELGDSALYLCASSRTADNEQFFGPGTRLTVL.

The V call is TRBV28, the J call TRBJ2-5; 9 bases map to TRBD2. This CDR3 has 16 residues. The J segment lost 3 bases and the V segment lost 6 bases, leaving 11 bases of the junction unmatched. Germline CDR1 and CDR2: MDHEN and SYDVKM. CDR3 sequence (DNA): TGTGCCAGCAGCAACACCAAGGGACTAGCCGAAGAGACCCAGTACTTC. Translated: CASSNTKGLAEETQYF.

This clonotype came up a few times. The rearrangement links TRBV5-1 to TRBJ1-2, with D perhaps TRBD1 (6 bases). Germline CDR1 and CDR2: SGHRS and YFSETQ. The CDR3 loop spans 15 amino acids. The ends were cut back, 0 bases at V and 4 bases at J, with 13 bases in the middle. DNA for the CDR3: TGCGCCAGCAGCTTGGCCGTACAGGGTCTCTATGGCTACACCTTC. It yields the protein CASSLAVQGLYGYTF.

This clonotype appeared a few times. V and J are TRBV20-1 and TRBJ1-2; D may be TRBD1 (6 bases). V was cut by 4 bases and J by 4 bases, with 10 bases left in between. This CDR3 has 12 amino acids. Germline CDR1 is DFQATT and CDR2 is SNEGSKA (reference sequence). The CDR3 reads CSATGHIYGYTF. CDR3 nucleotide sequence: TGCAGTGCTACGGGACACATCTATGGCTACACCTTC.

This clonotype came up a few times. The J gene is TRBJ2-1, the V gene TRBV9; D uncertain. This CDR3 contains 12 residues. The V and J ends lost 3 bases and 6 bases respectively, with 7 bases between them. In germline, CDR1 is SGDLS, CDR2 YYNGEE. DNA of the CDR3: TGTGCCAGCAGCGCGGACCGCAATGAGCAGTTCTTC. The encoded protein is CASSADRNEQFF.

The gene calls are TRBV7-9 and TRBJ2-5; unclear D gene. The J call may be wrong; the DNA end is better matched by TRBJ2-7. Germline-derived CDR1 and CDR2 are SEHNR and FQNEAQ (reference sequence). The CDR3 length is 13 residues. CDR3 sequence: CASSPPEIYEQYF. The CDR3 nucleotides read TGTGCCAGCAGCCCACCGGAGATTTACGAGCAGTACTTC.

The rearrangement joins TRBV20-1 to TRBJ2-1, with TRBD2 matching 10 bases. CDR3 length equals 17 residues. CDR1 DFQATT and CDR2 SNEGSKA come from the germline V gene (reference sequence). The J segment lost 0 bases and the V segment lost 0 bases, leaving 5 bases of the junction unmatched. In nucleotides, the CDR3 is TGCAGTGCTAGAGATCCCCTAGCGGGAGTCTCCTACAATGAGCAGTTCTTC. This gives the protein CSARDPLAGVSYNEQFF.

The chain has TRBV29-1 and TRBJ2-5, with 14 bases identical to TRBD2. Germline V gene sequence: CDR1 SQVTM, CDR2 ANQGSEA. The CDR3 consists of 17 residues. Trimming took 4 bases from V and 7 from J; bases not matched to a gene: 14. In DNA, the CDR3 is TGCAGCGTTGTACCCCTCACCGGGACTAGCGGGAGCGGGACCCAGTACTTC. It is translated as CSVVPLTGTSGSGTQYF. The variable domain in full, completed from reference TRBV29-1 and TRBJ2-5, reads SAVISQKPSRDICQRGTSLTIQCQVDSQVTMMFWYRQQPGQSLTLIATANQGSEATYESGFVIDKFPISRPNLTFSTLTVSNMSPEDSSIYLCSVVPLTGTSGSGTQYFGPGTRLLVL.

V gene TRBV27 combines with J gene TRBJ1-1; no firm D call. The V end lost 3 bases, the J end lost 6 bases, and 14 bases lay between the germline ends. Germline V gene lookup returns CDR1 MNHEY and CDR2 SMNVEV (reference sequence). The CDR3 consists of 14 residues. CDR3 in DNA: TGTGCCAGCAGTTTGGGCTCGTCTTGGTCTGAAGCTTTCTTT. It encodes CASSLGSSWSEAFF.